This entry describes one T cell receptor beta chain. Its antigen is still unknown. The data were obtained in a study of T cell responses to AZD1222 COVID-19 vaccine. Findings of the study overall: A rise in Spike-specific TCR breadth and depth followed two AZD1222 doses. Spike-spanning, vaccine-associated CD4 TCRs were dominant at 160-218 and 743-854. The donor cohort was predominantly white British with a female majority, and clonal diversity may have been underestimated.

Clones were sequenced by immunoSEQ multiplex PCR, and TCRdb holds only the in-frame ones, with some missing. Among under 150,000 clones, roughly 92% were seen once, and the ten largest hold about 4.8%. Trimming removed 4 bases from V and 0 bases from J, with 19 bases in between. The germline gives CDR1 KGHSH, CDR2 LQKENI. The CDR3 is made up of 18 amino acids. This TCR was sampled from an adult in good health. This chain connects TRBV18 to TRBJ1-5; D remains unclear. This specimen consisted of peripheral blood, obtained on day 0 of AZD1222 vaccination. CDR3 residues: CASSQQNARAGSNQPQHF. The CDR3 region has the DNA TGTGCCAGCTCACAACAGAACGCGAGGGCGGGTAGCAATCAGCCCCAGCATTTT. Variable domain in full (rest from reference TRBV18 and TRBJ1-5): NAGVMQNPRHLVRRRGQEARLRCSPMKGHSHVYWYRQLPEEGLKFMVYLQKENIIDESGMPKERFSAEFPKEGPSILRIQQVVRGDSAAYFCASSQQNARAGSNQPQHFGDGTRLSIL.